The rows below give T cell receptor beta chains drawn from one sample of a study of response to subunit inactivated influenza vaccine. TCRdb analysed the RT-PCR reads with MiXCR anew, one entry per CDR3 protein. The sample records fewer than 700,000 distinct CDR3 sequences, 10% to 15% being singletons. The input for sequencing was PBMCs from blood, taken more than 35 days after vaccination. The receptor set was obtained from a man between 45 and 60 years old who received an inactivated influenza vaccine. The CDR3 runs from the conserved cysteine through the conserved F or W.

v_call | cdr3_aa
TRBV5-1 | CASSVNTGARNEQFF
TRBV12-3/TRBV12-4 | CASSLWGLSGNTIYF
TRBV20-1 | CSALRRTNYEQYF
TRBV10-3 | CAISESGQPNEKLFF
TRBV7-2 | CASSLATTGIAGYTF
TRBV7-9 | CASSLNGRGEETQYF
TRBV7-9 | CASSSISDGNYGYTF
TRBV20-1 | CSADRNQETQYF
TRBV24-1 | CATSDAGNYGYTF
TRBV5-1 | CASSLSRSTDTQYF
TRBV5-6 | CASSFGLAELYNEQFF
TRBV12-3/TRBV12-4 | CASSRQGGYGYTF
TRBV20-1 | CSAQGDRGPTDTQYF
TRBV7-2 | CASSLAGAGADTQYF
TRBV28 | CASSPPGTGNPEQYF
TRBV6-2/TRBV6-3 | CASEPATGGDVNEQYF
TRBV7-3 | CASSLSRLAEDPNSYNEQFF
TRBV20-1 | CSARDGLKEPNETLFF
TRBV20-1 | CSALKGASNQPQHF
TRBV12-3/TRBV12-4 | CASSATGQISYEQYF
TRBV12-3/TRBV12-4 | CASSFRGTSGHYEQYF
TRBV28 | CASSGTGVDEQYF
TRBV20-1 | CSATALRELNPYEQYF
TRBV29-1 | CSVGESGPGELFF
TRBV4-2 | CASSQVFRDGHGYTF
TRBV20-1 | CSARGLAGGPRSYNEQFF
TRBV5-1 | CASSSDSTQYF
TRBV7-9 | CASSPRGPVETQYF
TRBV4-3 | CASSQAFRLESDEQYF
TRBV7-6 | CASSLVAGGYNEQYF
TRBV12-3/TRBV12-4 | CASSRLGGAEQYF
TRBV12-3/TRBV12-4 | CASSSLKRSYNEQFF
TRBV5-1 | CASSLGSTDYEQYF
TRBV20-1 | CSARVPGGQGYEQYF
TRBV6-2/TRBV6-3 | CASSGTANTEAFF
TRBV7-9 | CASRNFDRGYTGELFF
TRBV28 | CASRTGTGVSVEQYF
TRBV18 | CASSPIQATSGANVLTF